The clone carrying this T cell receptor (beta chain) was seen a handful of times. The record originates from a study of control samples from healthy donors and cancer patients. Here immunoSEQ multiplex PCR was the method, and the copy in TCRdb shows in-frame clones only, minus some. The sample lists 90,000 to 100,000 clones, around 90% occurring once. Germline V lookup: CDR1 MNHEY, CDR2 SVGEGT. V dropped 1 base and J dropped 5 bases, with 11 bases sitting between them. There are 14 residues in the CDR3. This receptor was taken from a woman aged 70-85 years in good health. The material sequenced was blood. V usage is TRBV6-2 or TRBV6-3 and J usage is TRBJ2-5; D ambiguous. This chain's CDR3 is CASSYWALGETQYF. CDR3 in DNA: TGTGCCAGCAGTTACTGGGCCCTCGGGGAGACCCAGTACTTC.